This T cell receptor (beta chain) was sequenced in a study of T-cell memory formation after mild COVID-19. This clonotype was recorded many times. Constant-segment primers were used for 5'RACE, and the resulting TCR alpha and TCR beta cDNA libraries carried sample barcodes and UMIs. MiXCR was run by TCRdb on the 5' RACE reads, yielding one entry per CDR3 protein. The data show 30,000 to 35,000 distinct CDR3 sequences, 20% to 25% seen once. The CDR3 loop spans 18 amino acids. CDR1 and CDR2 from the germline V gene are LGHNA and YNFKEQ. The ends lost 1 base at V and 10 bases at J; junction bases unmatched: 14.

V is TRBV4-2 and J is TRBJ2-1; 12 positions agree with TRBD2. What was sequenced was PBMCs or a T cell subset sorted from them (not recorded which). The sequence derives from an adult who had mild COVID-19 (a few samples of this study predate the infection). Cell type and time point are not known. The chain's CDR3 is CASSQALLAGGAQGEQFF. DNA of the CDR3: TGTGCCAGCAGCCAAGCCCTTCTAGCGGGGGGGGCCCAGGGAGAGCAGTTCTTC.